What follows are 4 T cell receptor beta chains derived from one specimen sequenced in a study of spatial heterogeneity in lung cancer. General study points: Intratumoral expanded alpha and beta TCR counts were found to track tumor mutation counts.

TCRdb redid the calling of the 5' RACE reads with MiXCR, one entry per CDR3 protein. This repertoire shows some 5,500 distinct CDR3 sequences, approximately 15% found once; its top ten account for roughly 12%. These TCRs are of unknown antigen specificity. Documented time point: sample taken at primary tumor resection. The sequencing here drew on lung tumor tissue, taken at surgery. The origin of the receptors is a male donor with early-stage non-small cell lung cancer.

By proportion, this clonotype is medium-sized (0.01 to 0.1%). V and J are TRBV13 and TRBJ2-5; 8 bases match TRBD1. The V and J ends lost 4 bases and 6 bases, in that order; junction bases with no gene match: 7. The CDR3 sequence is 14 residues long. The germline V gene encodes CDR1 PRHDT and CDR2 FYEKMQ (reference sequence). DNA for the CDR3: TGTGCCAGCAGCTCGCGACAGGGGTCCCAGACCCAGTACTTC. Translating it yields CASSSRQGSQTQYF.

This clonotype is termed medium-sized. The chain combines TRBV2 with TRBJ2-7, with D possibly being TRBD1 (5 bases). This CDR3 region has 14 residues. CDR1 and CDR2 from the germline V gene are SNHLY and FYNNEI. V dropped 5 bases and J dropped 4 bases, with 15 bases sitting between them. The CDR3 region is CASSRSGQQYEQYF. In DNA, the CDR3 is TGTGCCAGCAGTCGGAGTGGACAACAATACGAGCAGTACTTC.

This clonotype has a count of ten or more. The chain uses TRBV20-1 and TRBJ2-3; D unclear. Trimming shortened V by 6 bases and J by 1 base, and 17 bases separated the two germline ends. The germline V gene has CDR1 DFQATT and CDR2 SNEGSKA (reference sequence). The CDR3 spans 15 residues. The CDR3 DNA reads TGCAGTGCACTCTTACCTCAGTGGGGCACAGATACGCAGTATTTT. Its translation is CSALLPQWGTDTQYF.

This clonotype is medium-sized by share. The rearrangement joins TRBV5-1 to TRBJ2-1; TRBD2 aligns across 9 bases. The CDR3 runs 18 residues. J lost 4 bases, V lost 0 bases, and 11 bases had no gene match. Per the germline V gene, CDR1 is SGHRS and CDR2 is YFSETQ. The CDR3 nucleotides are TGCGCCAGCAGCTTGGAGGATAGCGGGAGTCGATGGTACAATGAGCAGTTCTTC. Translating gives CASSLEDSGSRWYNEQFF.